This paragraph reports one T cell receptor (beta chain). Profiled with immunoSEQ multiplex PCR; TCRdb holds only in-frame clones, not every one. The sample holds about 76,000 clones; 75% to 95% are singletons and the top ten take around 0.24%. With V trimmed by 5 bases and J by 5 bases, 2 bases remained unmatched. This CDR3 comprises 14 residues. Germline V lookup: CDR1 SGHNT, CDR2 YENEEA. The sample belongs to a study of technical replicates of blood from a few donors. Sample: T cells isolated from PBMCs. The chain has TRBV11-3 and TRBJ2-1, with 11 bases that match TRBD2. The sequence derives from a human donor in good health. This CDR3 reads CASSGSGRDNEQFF. CDR3 nucleotides: TGTGCCAGCAGCGGTAGCGGGAGGGACAATGAGCAGTTCTTC.